A selection of T cell receptor beta chains follows, all from one sample in a study of vaccination effects on CD4 cells after COVID-19. Profiling relied on immunoSEQ multiplex PCR, and the TCRdb table lists in-frame clones only, not all of them. The sample records 20,000 to 25,000 clones, approximately 74% being singletons. No antigen is known for these receptors. This specimen consisted of CD4+ T cells from PBMCs cultured with HCoV-NL63 spike peptides, obtained before COVID-19 vaccination. The receptors derive from a human donor who received a COVID-19 vaccine. Both conserved end residues are part of each CDR3. Each record gives: CDR3 protein, CDR3 DNA, D gene, V gene, J gene, clone size. D genes are given only for firm matches. Rows may omit the clone size; those that give it use once, few, many or a size class.

cdr3_aa: CASSQGMQGEKLFF
cdr3_nt: TGCGCCAGCAGCCAGGGGATGCAGGGTGAAAAACTGTTTTTT
d_call: -
v_call: TRBV4-1
j_call: TRBJ1-4
clone_size: -

cdr3_aa: CASSIDMNQGYETQYF
cdr3_nt: TGTGCCAGTAGTATAGACATGAATCAGGGGTATGAGACCCAGTACTTC
d_call: -
v_call: TRBV19
j_call: TRBJ2-5
clone_size: -

cdr3_aa: CASSLTEGSYEQYF
cdr3_nt: TGCGCCAGCAGCTTAACAGAAGGGTCCTACGAGCAGTACTTC
d_call: -
v_call: TRBV5-1
j_call: TRBJ2-7
clone_size: -

cdr3_aa: CASKPNFGTGAGNTIYF
cdr3_nt: TGCGCCAGCAAGCCCAACTTCGGGACAGGGGCTGGAAACACCATATATTTT
d_call: TRBD1
v_call: TRBV5-1
j_call: TRBJ1-3
clone_size: -

cdr3_aa: CAIRLDSGTTYEQYF
cdr3_nt: TGTGCCATCAGACTTGATAGCGGGACAACCTACGAGCAGTACTTC
d_call: TRBD2
v_call: TRBV10-3
j_call: TRBJ2-7
clone_size: -

cdr3_aa: CASSHDGLVQFYNEQFF
cdr3_nt: TGTGCCAGCAGCCACGACGGTTTGGTACAGTTTTACAATGAGCAGTTCTTC
d_call: -
v_call: TRBV5-4
j_call: TRBJ2-1
clone_size: -

cdr3_aa: CASTGYSGGGYTF
cdr3_nt: TGTGCCAGCACCGGATATTCCGGGGGTGGCTACACCTTC
d_call: -
v_call: TRBV7-2
j_call: TRBJ1-2
clone_size: -

cdr3_aa: CASSQKQAYIGGNEQFF
cdr3_nt: TGTGCCAGCAGCCAAAAACAGGCATATATCGGTGGAAATGAGCAGTTCTTC
d_call: -
v_call: TRBV3-1/TRBV3-2
j_call: TRBJ2-1
clone_size: -

cdr3_aa: CASSEGTAYGYTF
cdr3_nt: TGCGCCAGCAGTGAAGGGACAGCCTATGGCTACACCTTC
d_call: TRBD1
v_call: TRBV10-1
j_call: TRBJ1-2
clone_size: -

cdr3_aa: CASSPRTSYYEQFF
cdr3_nt: TGTGCCAGCAGCCCTCGGACTAGCTACTATGAGCAGTTCTTC
d_call: TRBD2
v_call: TRBV13
j_call: TRBJ2-1
clone_size: -

cdr3_aa: CASSLGDLAKNIQYF
cdr3_nt: TGTGCCAGCAGCTTAGGGGATCTAGCCAAAAACATTCAGTACTTC
d_call: -
v_call: TRBV7-9
j_call: TRBJ2-4
clone_size: -

cdr3_aa: CSASPSGGADTQYF
cdr3_nt: TGCAGTGCTAGTCCATCGGGGGGGGCAGATACGCAGTATTTT
d_call: TRBD2
v_call: TRBV20-1
j_call: TRBJ2-3
clone_size: few

cdr3_aa: CAWSKTPNTEAFF
cdr3_nt: TGTGCCTGGAGCAAGACACCGAACACTGAAGCTTTCTTT
d_call: -
v_call: TRBV30
j_call: TRBJ1-1
clone_size: -

cdr3_aa: CASSQAVSNTEAFF
cdr3_nt: TGTGCCAGCAGCCAAGCCGTATCGAACACTGAAGCTTTCTTT
d_call: -
v_call: TRBV3-1/TRBV3-2
j_call: TRBJ1-1
clone_size: -

cdr3_aa: CASSPGDRDGYTF
cdr3_nt: TGTGCCAGCAGTCCTGGGGACAGGGACGGCTACACCTTC
d_call: TRBD1
v_call: TRBV28
j_call: TRBJ1-2
clone_size: -

cdr3_aa: CASSWSRDTNQPQHF
cdr3_nt: TGTGCCAGCAGCTGGAGCCGGGACACAAATCAGCCCCAGCATTTT
d_call: -
v_call: TRBV5-5
j_call: TRBJ1-5
clone_size: -

cdr3_aa: CASSPPSGRTYEQYF
cdr3_nt: TGTGCCAGCTCACCACCGAGCGGGAGGACCTACGAGCAGTACTTC
d_call: TRBD2
v_call: TRBV18
j_call: TRBJ2-7
clone_size: few

cdr3_aa: CATSRRDEQFF
cdr3_nt: TGTGCCACCAGTCGGCGCGATGAGCAGTTCTTC
d_call: -
v_call: TRBV27
j_call: TRBJ2-1
clone_size: -

cdr3_aa: CASSPRASGSLEAGELFF
cdr3_nt: TGTGCCAGCTCACCACGGGCTAGCGGGAGTCTGGAGGCCGGGGAGCTGTTTTTT
d_call: TRBD2
v_call: TRBV18
j_call: TRBJ2-2
clone_size: few

cdr3_aa: CASSVATGVSNTEAFF
cdr3_nt: TGTGCCAGCAGCGTCGCAACAGGGGTCTCGAACACTGAAGCTTTCTTT
d_call: TRBD1
v_call: TRBV9
j_call: TRBJ1-1
clone_size: -

cdr3_aa: CASSLVLAGTLTGELFF
cdr3_nt: TGTGCCAGCAGCTTGGTGCTAGCGGGCACTTTAACCGGGGAGCTGTTTTTT
d_call: TRBD2
v_call: TRBV5-6
j_call: TRBJ2-2
clone_size: -

cdr3_aa: CASSRDLGGELFF
cdr3_nt: TGTGCCAGCAGCCGGGATCTGGGCGGGGAGCTGTTTTTT
d_call: -
v_call: TRBV14
j_call: TRBJ2-2
clone_size: -

cdr3_aa: CATGIQNSDEQFF
cdr3_nt: TGTGCCACCGGAATACAGAATTCGGATGAGCAGTTCTTC
d_call: -
v_call: TRBV24-1
j_call: TRBJ2-1
clone_size: -

cdr3_aa: CASSIDRGQKGVF
cdr3_nt: TGCGCCAGCAGCATTGACAGGGGCCAGAAAGGAGTCTTT
d_call: TRBD1
v_call: TRBV5-1
j_call: TRBJ1-1
clone_size: few

cdr3_aa: CAISEGQGAIYEQYF
cdr3_nt: TGTGCCATCAGTGAAGGACAGGGGGCGATCTACGAGCAGTACTTC
d_call: TRBD1
v_call: TRBV10-3
j_call: TRBJ2-7
clone_size: -

cdr3_aa: CASSETGGSYEQYF
cdr3_nt: TGTGCCAGCAGTGAGACCGGGGGGTCCTACGAGCAGTACTTC
d_call: TRBD2
v_call: TRBV6-1
j_call: TRBJ2-7
clone_size: -

cdr3_aa: CASSLGGQGMRGELFF
cdr3_nt: TGTGCCAGCAGCTTAGGGGGACAGGGGATGAGGGGGGAGCTGTTTTTT
d_call: TRBD1
v_call: TRBV7-2
j_call: TRBJ2-2
clone_size: large